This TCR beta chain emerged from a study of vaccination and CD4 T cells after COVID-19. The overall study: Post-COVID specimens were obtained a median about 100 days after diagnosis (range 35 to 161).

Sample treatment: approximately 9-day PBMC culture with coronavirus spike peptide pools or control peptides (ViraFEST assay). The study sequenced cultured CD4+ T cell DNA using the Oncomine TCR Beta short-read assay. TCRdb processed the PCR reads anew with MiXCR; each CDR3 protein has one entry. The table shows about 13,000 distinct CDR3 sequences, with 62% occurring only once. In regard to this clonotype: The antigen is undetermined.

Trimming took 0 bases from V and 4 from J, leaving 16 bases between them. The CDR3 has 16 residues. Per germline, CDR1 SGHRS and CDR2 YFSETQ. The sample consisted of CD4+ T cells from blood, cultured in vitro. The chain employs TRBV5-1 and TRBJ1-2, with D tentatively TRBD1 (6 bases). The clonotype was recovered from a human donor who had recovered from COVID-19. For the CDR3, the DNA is TGCGCCAGCAGCTTGGCCGGGACATCCTCATTCTATGGCTACACCTTC. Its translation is CASSLAGTSSFYGYTF.